Listed here are 14 T cell receptor beta chains from one sample, sequenced in a study of blood T cell repertoires in COVID-19. The data were produced by immunoSEQ multiplex PCR, yet TCRdb's version contains in-frame clones alone and is incomplete. The sample yields around 20,000 clones, roughly 87% seen once. Sample: peripheral blood. The receptors derive from a human donor in a cohort sampled during active COVID-19. The donor label of this sample is uncertain.

This clone was recorded only once. V gene TRBV18 combines with J gene TRBJ2-7; 7 nucleotides line up with TRBD2. The junction had 11 bases not matched to a gene; V was cut back by 3 bases and J by 6 bases. Germline loops: CDR1 KGHSH, CDR2 LQKENI. The CDR3 length is 15 residues. The CDR3 protein is CASSPTSAQEGEQYF. CDR3 DNA sequence: TGTGCCAGCTCACCCACTAGCGCCCAAGAGGGCGAGCAGTACTTC.

This clone came up once. The chain has TRBV5-1 and TRBJ2-1; 11 bases map to TRBD2. The CDR3 length is 16 residues. CDR1 and CDR2 (germline): SGHRS, YFSETQ. J was trimmed by 2 bases and V by 4 bases; bases with no gene match: 5. In DNA form, the CDR3 reads TGCGCCAGCAGCCAAACGACTAGCGGGACCTACAATGAGCAGTTCTTC. Protein product: CASSQTTSGTYNEQFF.

V and J are TRBV6-2 or TRBV6-3 and TRBJ1-1; no reliable D call. This CDR3 region has 14 residues. V was pared by 2 bases and J by 4 bases, with 11 bases between. Germline values: CDR1 MNHEY, CDR2 SVGEGT. As DNA, the CDR3 is TGTGCCAGCAGTTACAGGGCGGAGGGCACTGAAGCTTTCTTT. Its translation: CASSYRAEGTEAFF.

The chain has TRBV20-1 and TRBJ1-1; 7 bases agree with TRBD1. J lost 5 bases, V lost 3 bases, and 3 bases had no gene match. The germline V gene encodes CDR1 DFQATT and CDR2 SNEGSKA (reference sequence). This CDR3 region has 12 residues. The CDR3 region has the DNA TGCAGTGCTAGTAAGACAGGGACTGAAGCTTTCTTT. It encodes CSASKTGTEAFF.

The chain employs TRBV11-2 and TRBJ2-2; possibly TRBD2 for D (5 bases). Trimming cost V 9 bases and J 2 bases, with 16 bases left between them. Germline V lookup: CDR1 SGHAT, CDR2 FQNNGV. This CDR3 is built from 15 residues. The CDR3, as DNA: TGTGCCAGTGCCCCGGAGCGGCACAACACCGGGGAGCTGTTTTTT. Translated: CASAPERHNTGELFF.

The V call is TRBV9, the J call TRBJ2-1; TRBD2 matches at 15 bases. The CDR3 sequence is 15 residues long. CDR1 and CDR2 (germline): SGDLS, YYNGEE. After removal of 4 bases from V and 7 bases from J, the junction contained 3 bases not matched to a gene. The CDR3 protein is CASSTGLAGGNEQFF. CDR3 sequence (DNA): TGTGCCAGCAGCACCGGACTAGCGGGAGGGAATGAGCAGTTCTTC. Full variable domain (rest looked up from reference TRBV9 and TRBJ2-1): DSGVTQTPKHLITATGQRVTLRCSPRSGDLSVYWYQQSLDQGLQFLIQYYNGEERAKGNILERFSAQQFPDLHSELNLSSLELGDSALYFCASSTGLAGGNEQFFGPGTRLTVL.

The V gene is TRBV5-1, the J gene TRBJ1-1; D not resolved. Germline CDR1 SGHRS, CDR2 YFSETQ. The CDR3 runs 14 residues. Trimming pared 4 bases from V and 4 bases from J, leaving 14 bases between. For the CDR3, the DNA is TGCGCCAGCAGCGAGGGAGCGTTGGGCACTGAAGCTTTCTTT. This codes for CASSEGALGTEAFF.

This clone has a single count. The chain uses TRBV28 and TRBJ2-2, with unresolved D. Germline V gene lookup returns CDR1 MDHEN and CDR2 SYDVKM. There are 15 residues in the CDR3. V was pared by 7 bases and J by 2 bases, with 14 bases between. The CDR3 sequence: CASTPRSFNTGELFF. The CDR3 DNA sequence: TGTGCCAGCACCCCTCGGTCTTTTAACACCGGGGAGCTGTTTTTT.

The chain couples TRBV19 to TRBJ1-1; TRBD1 matches at 7 bases. This CDR3 has 14 residues. V lost 8 bases, J lost 5 bases, and 11 bases stayed unmatched. CDR1 is LNHDA and CDR2 is SQIVND in the germline V gene (reference sequence). In nucleotides, the CDR3 is TGTGCCAGTCTACGACAGGGCCGAGAGACTGAAGCTTTCTTT. It specifies CASLRQGRETEAFF.

The V call is TRBV11-3, the J call TRBJ1-1; 10 bases map to TRBD1. Germline CDR1 SGHNT, CDR2 YENEEA. The J segment lost 11 bases and the V segment lost 1 base, leaving 10 bases of the junction unmatched. This CDR3 spans 15 amino acids. CDR3 sequence: CASSLGLGQGKAAFF. CDR3 bases: TGTGCCAGCAGCTTAGGTCTGGGACAGGGGAAGGCGGCTTTCTTT.

This clone was recorded a few times. The rearrangement uses TRBV6-2 or TRBV6-3 and TRBJ2-2; the match to TRBD2 covers 12 bases. This CDR3 contains 17 residues. Germline assignment: CDR1 MNHEY and CDR2 SVGEGT. V shed 2 bases and J 1 base; nucleotides not matched to a gene: 2. The CDR3 bases are TGTGCCAGCAGTTACACGGGACTAGCGGGGAACACCGGGGAGCTGTTTTTT. Amino acid sequence: CASSYTGLAGNTGELFF.

This clone was recorded once. The chain employs TRBV18 and TRBJ1-1, with D unclear. Per germline, CDR1 KGHSH and CDR2 LQKENI. The V gene lost 5 bases and the J gene lost 5 bases, with 12 bases spanning the gap. The CDR3 covers 13 residues. Here the CDR3 DNA reads TGTGCCAGCTCAGGTTCTCGGTGGACTGAAGCTTTCTTT. Its protein product is CASSGSRWTEAFF.

The chain carries TRBV10-3 and TRBJ2-1; 7 nucleotides match TRBD2. V trimming: 4 bases; J trimming: 4 bases; junction bases outside the gene matches: 16. The CDR3 runs 18 residues. Per the germline V gene, CDR1 is ENHRY and CDR2 is SYGVKD. CDR3 in amino acids: CAISAASGRLSSYNEQFF. CDR3 nucleotides: TGTGCCATCAGTGCGGCTAGCGGCAGACTCTCAAGTTACAATGAGCAGTTCTTC.

This clone has more than one count but fewer than ten. The gene calls are TRBV30 and TRBJ1-5, with D possibly TRBD1 on 6 matching bases. The CDR3 has 15 amino acids. Germline V gives CDR1 GTSNPN, CDR2 SVGIG (reference sequence). The V end lost 5 bases, the J end lost 2 bases, and 16 bases lay between the germline ends. CDR3 DNA: TGTGCCTGGGGGCCCCTAGGGGGGGGCAATCAGCCCCAGCATTTT. Residues: CAWGPLGGGNQPQHF.